The clone carrying this T cell receptor beta chain was detected ten times or more. The target antigen is unknown. The sequence runs out 3 residues before the end of the CDR3; the remainder is reconstructed from the germline J gene. At the DNA level, this CDR3 is encoded by other sequences in the same sample as well. Some clones are missing from TCRdb's copy, which holds only in-frame ones; the method was immunoSEQ multiplex PCR. Singletons are absent from the sample, which has 45,000 to 70,000 clones. These data originate in a study of T cell clonality in common variable immunodeficiency. Per germline, CDR1 SGDLS and CDR2 YYNGEE. V was cut by 2 bases and J by 4 bases, with 6 bases left in between. The CDR3 is made up of 13 amino acids. General observations from the study: TCRbeta clonality was increased in CVID versus healthy controls. Fewer TCRbeta clones were shared among CVID subjects than controls. In common variable immunodeficiency, TCR beta chains reportedly carried fewer deletions and N-nucleotide insertions. What drives increased CVID clonality needs T cell subpopulation sequencing.

Sequenced: peripheral blood mononuclear cells. The TCR comes from a person aged 18 to 75 in good health. The V and J genes are TRBV9 and TRBJ2-2; perhaps D is TRBD1 or TRBD2 (5 bases each). The CDR3 protein is CASSVRGTGELFF. CDR3 DNA (partial): TGTGCCAGCAGCGTGAGGGGCACCGGGGAG.